The next 8 T cell receptor beta chains were all read from a single sample in a study of blood T cell repertoires in COVID-19 (dated by TCRdb to 2020 to 2021). The library came from the immunoSEQ multiplex PCR assay. This is the immuneACCESS table as TCRdb keeps it, with only in-frame sequences that have V and J called. A part of the clones is gone; compared with another copy, unresolved V genes explain less than half, and the rest is unexplained. For this sample there are about 59,000 clones; 70% to 85% appear just once. Around an eighth of the sample is held by the ten biggest clonotypes. Sequencing was performed on peripheral blood. The receptor set was obtained from a man of 80 years or more with acute or convalescent COVID-19.

The chain joins TRBV12-3 or TRBV12-4 to TRBJ1-1; no definite D call. Trimming pared 3 bases from V and 7 bases from J, leaving 9 bases between. The CDR3 loop spans 12 amino acids. CDR3 sequence: CASSFSQLEAFF. Written as DNA, the CDR3 is TGTGCCAGCAGTTTTTCACAGCTTGAAGCTTTCTTT.

This clone was observed a handful of times. The V call is TRBV24-1, the J call TRBJ2-1; tentative D call: TRBD1 (6 bases). Germline CDR1 and CDR2: KGHDR and SFDVKD. This CDR3 comprises 13 residues. The ends were cut back, 5 bases at V and 7 bases at J, with 11 bases in the middle. CDR3 sequence (DNA): TGTGCCACCAGTGTAGGGGGAGTTAATGAGCAGTTCTTC. It codes for CATSVGGVNEQFF.

This clone was seen only once. Here the CDR3 reads CASSRTSGRQETQYF. DNA for the CDR3: TGCGCCAGCAGCAGAACTAGCGGGAGACAAGAGACCCAGTACTTC. The rearrangement links TRBV5-1 to TRBJ2-5, with 11 bases lining up with TRBD2. The CDR3 sequence is 15 residues long. Germline V gene lookup returns CDR1 SGHRS and CDR2 YFSETQ. The ends lost 4 bases at V and 2 bases at J; junction bases unmatched: 4.

V gene TRBV6-5 combines with J gene TRBJ1-1; D is unclear. The CDR3 is made up of 16 amino acids. Germline CDR1 is MNHEY and CDR2 is SVGAGI. V gave up 0 bases and J gave up 1 base, with 12 bases separating them. The CDR3 here is CASSYSNQRENTEAFF. The CDR3 DNA reads as TGTGCCAGCAGTTACTCGAACCAGCGGGAGAACACTGAAGCTTTCTTT.

This chain connects TRBV5-1 to TRBJ2-5; D is perhaps TRBD2 (5 bases). CDR1 SGHRS and CDR2 YFSETQ come from the germline V gene. V was shortened by 0 bases and J by 5 bases, with 8 bases between the two germline ends. This CDR3 is built from 13 residues. The CDR3 DNA is TGCGCCAGCAGCTTGGTGGGGAGTGAGACCCAGTACTTC. The encoded protein is CASSLVGSETQYF.

This clone was observed a handful of times. V gene TRBV6-4 combines with J gene TRBJ2-1; TRBD1 aligns across 7 bases. Germline CDR1 MRHNA, CDR2 SNTAGT. CDR3 length equals 15 residues. V lost 3 bases and J lost 6; bases outside the gene matches: 8. The DNA for the CDR3 is TGTGCCAGCAGTGAGACAGGGAGTTCGGTCAATGAGCAGTTCTTC. Translation: CASSETGSSVNEQFF.

This clone appeared a few times. The chain's CDR3 is CASSPNERGAGQPQHF. CDR3 bases: TGCGCCAGCAGCCCTAACGAACGGGGGGCGGGTCAGCCCCAGCATTTT. V gene TRBV5-1 combines with J gene TRBJ1-5; the D gene is possibly TRBD1 (6 bases). V shed 4 bases and J shed 6 bases, with 20 bases lying between them. The V gene's germline CDR1 is SGHRS and CDR2 YFSETQ. This CDR3 contains 16 residues.

V and J are TRBV5-1 and TRBJ1-1; 9 nucleotides line up with TRBD1. Per germline, CDR1 SGHRS and CDR2 YFSETQ. V shed 4 bases, J shed 5 bases, and the junction held 12 bases outside the gene matches. The CDR3 has 16 amino acids. The CDR3: CASSPLITGGTTEAFF. The CDR3 DNA follows: TGCGCCAGCAGCCCCCTAATTACAGGGGGCACGACTGAAGCTTTCTTT. The variable domain in full, with the rest retrieved from reference TRBV5-1 and TRBJ1-1, is KAGVTQTPRYLIKTRGQQVTLSCSPISGHRSVSWYQQTPGQGLQFLFEYFSETQRNKGNFPGRFSGRQFSNSRSEMNVSTLELGDSALYLCASSPLITGGTTEAFFGQGTRLTVV.